Shown below are 26 T cell receptor beta chains from a single sample sequenced in a study of T cell changes during pregnancy in multiple sclerosis. Profiling relied on immunoSEQ multiplex PCR, and the TCRdb table lists in-frame clones only, not all of them. The data hold roughly 79,000 clones, with 80% to 95% observed a single time. The source was peripheral blood, collected in the second trimester of pregnancy. These receptor sequences come from a female donor in good health, enrolled as a control in a pregnancy study.

V usage is TRBV7-2 and J usage is TRBJ1-2, with 9 positions matching TRBD1. The germline gives CDR1 SGHTA, CDR2 FQGNSA. The CDR3 is 14 amino acids. V lost 4 bases to trimming and J lost 8 bases; unmatched junction nucleotides: 8. The CDR3 DNA reads TGTGCCAGCAGCTCCCGGGACAGGGTGGGGGGCTACACCTTC. Its translation is CASSSRDRVGGYTF.

This sequence joins TRBV2 and TRBJ1-2, with D possibly TRBD1 on 5 matching bases. CDR1 SNHLY and CDR2 FYNNEI come from the germline V gene. The CDR3 loop spans 15 amino acids. V was trimmed by 4 bases and J by 6 bases, leaving 18 bases between them. CDR3: CASSVNRSSRDGYTF. The CDR3 DNA reads as TGTGCCAGCAGTGTGAACAGGAGTTCTCGGGATGGCTACACCTTC.

The genes are TRBV11-1 and TRBJ2-3; possible D gene TRBD1, 5 bases. In germline, CDR1 is SGHAT, CDR2 FQDESV (reference sequence). Trimming pared 5 bases from V and 2 bases from J, leaving 14 bases between. CDR3 length: 15 residues. The CDR3 sequence is CASSPGHVFTDTQYF. The CDR3 DNA is TGTGCCAGCAGCCCCGGACATGTATTCACAGATACGCAGTATTTT.

The rearrangement uses TRBV4-3 and TRBJ2-7; D possibly corresponds to TRBD2 (7 bases). V was shortened by 0 bases and J by 3 bases, with 15 bases between the two germline ends. Looked up from germline, CDR1 is LGHNA and CDR2 is YSLEER. This CDR3 contains 16 residues. CDR3 amino acids: CASSQDWGGGSYEQYF. The CDR3 DNA follows: TGCGCCAGCAGCCAAGATTGGGGAGGGGGGAGCTACGAGCAGTACTTC.

This chain links TRBV19 with TRBJ1-2; 7 bases fit TRBD1. V was pared by 6 bases and J by 3 bases, with 19 bases of the junction left unmatched. This CDR3 spans 18 amino acids. Germline V gives CDR1 LNHDA, CDR2 SQIVND (reference sequence). The CDR3 bases are TGTGCCAGTAGCCTAATCCACCTCGGGACAGCTAATGACTATGGCTACACCTTC. The encoded protein is CASSLIHLGTANDYGYTF.

CDR3 coding DNA: TGCGCCAGCAGCTTGGGGGAGAATCAGCCCCAGCATTTT. Its protein is CASSLGENQPQHF. The rearrangement links TRBV5-1 to TRBJ1-5; D is unresolved. CDR1 SGHRS and CDR2 YFSETQ come from the germline V gene. This CDR3 has 13 residues. The germline V and J ends were trimmed by 0 bases and 4 bases, with 5 bases remaining between them.

The chain combines TRBV19 with TRBJ2-7, with a tentative D call TRBD1 (6 bases). V shed 2 bases and J shed 5 bases, with 13 bases lying between them. The length of the CDR3 is 14 residues. Germline V gene data show CDR1 as LNHDA and CDR2 as SQIVND (reference sequence). The CDR3 spells CASSITGSIDEQYF. CDR3 coding DNA: TGTGCCAGTAGTATAACAGGGAGTATCGACGAGCAGTACTTC.

The V and J genes are TRBV4-1 and TRBJ1-2, with D hard to call. Germline lookup yields CDR1 MGHRA and CDR2 YSYEKL. The CDR3 length is 13 residues. The V gene lost 4 bases and the J gene lost 1 base, with 7 bases spanning the gap. Here the CDR3 reads CASSPRGNYGYTF. The DNA for the CDR3 is TGCGCCAGCAGCCCCCGGGGTAACTATGGCTACACCTTC.

The chain recombines TRBV30 with TRBJ2-7, with 8 bases that match TRBD1. CDR1 is GTSNPN, CDR2 SVGIG, per germline (reference sequence). This CDR3 contains 11 residues. Trimming cost V 7 bases and J 6 bases; bases outside gene matches: 5. DNA of the CDR3: TGTGCCTTCCAGGGGGCGGGCGAGCAGTACTTC. Its translation: CAFQGAGEQYF.

The chain combines TRBV4-3 with TRBJ2-7; TRBD1 matches 8 bases. V shed 2 bases, J shed 4 bases, and the junction held 10 bases outside the gene matches. From germline, CDR1 is LGHNA and CDR2 YSLEER. The CDR3 contains 16 residues. CDR3: CASSQPLTGDPYEQYF. As DNA, the CDR3 is TGCGCCAGCAGCCAACCACTGACAGGGGACCCTTACGAGCAGTACTTC.

This clone was seen a single time. The J gene is TRBJ1-2, the V gene TRBV21-1; the D call of TRBD1 is as the table states it, not checked on the DNA. TRBV21-1 is flagged as a pseudogene. The CDR3 extends over 14 amino acids. CDR3 DNA sequence: TGTGCCAGCAGCAAAGCCAGGCAGGGGTTTGGCTACACCTTC. It translates to CASSKARQGFGYTF.

This chain joins TRBV2 and TRBJ2-3; 14 bases align to TRBD2. Germline CDR1 SNHLY, CDR2 FYNNEI. The CDR3 totals 20 residues. The trim removed 6 bases at V and 1 base at J, leaving 15 bases unmatched. The CDR3 spells CASSPRLAGGPGRGTDTQYF. The DNA for the CDR3 is TGTGCCAGCAGCCCAAGACTAGCGGGGGGGCCGGGTCGAGGCACAGATACGCAGTATTTT.

The V and J genes are TRBV19 and TRBJ1-2, with D possibly TRBD1 on 6 matching bases. There are 16 residues in the CDR3. Looked up from germline, CDR1 is LNHDA and CDR2 is SQIVND (reference sequence). The ends were cut back, 3 bases at V and 2 bases at J, with 16 bases in the middle. CDR3: CASSIGGALVNYGYTF. Written as DNA, the CDR3 is TGTGCCAGTAGTATCGGGGGGGCGCTAGTCAACTATGGCTACACCTTC.

The CDR3 coding sequence is TGTGCCAGCAGCCAAATGAGCTCTGGAAACACCATATATTTT. The encoded protein is CASSQMSSGNTIYF. The V call is TRBV7-2, the J call TRBJ1-3, with D hard to call. Looked up from germline, CDR1 is SGHTA and CDR2 is FQGNSA. V dropped 5 bases and J dropped 0 bases, with 8 bases sitting between them. The CDR3 spans 14 residues.

This chain connects TRBV5-4 to TRBJ2-7; D is uncertain. Germline V gene sequence: CDR1 SGHNT, CDR2 YYREEE (reference sequence). CDR3 length equals 14 residues. Deletions cut 0 bases from V and 0 bases from J, with 7 bases between. DNA for the CDR3: TGTGCCAGCAGCTTGGCCGCGAGCTCCTACGAGCAGTACTTC. Amino acids: CASSLAASSYEQYF.

This chain connects TRBV7-9 to TRBJ1-1; D call uncertain. CDR3 size: 16 residues. V was shortened by 4 bases and J by 4 bases, with 19 bases between the two germline ends. In germline, CDR1 is SEHNR, CDR2 FQNEAQ (reference sequence). The CDR3 DNA follows: TGTGCCAGCAGCTCTAGAGACACTACTGGGAGCACTGAAGCTTTCTTT. As protein: CASSSRDTTGSTEAFF.

As concerns this clone: This sample also contains other DNA sequences that code for the same CDR3. V is TRBV19 and J is TRBJ1-1; a possible D gene is TRBD1 (6 bases). This CDR3 is built from 13 residues. Trimming removed 6 bases from V and 10 bases from J, with 18 bases in between. CDR1 is LNHDA and CDR2 is SQIVND in the germline V gene (reference sequence). The CDR3 sequence is CASSIVGEGGAFF. CDR3 nucleotide sequence: TGTGCCAGTAGCATTGTCGGAGAAGGGGGAGCTTTCTTT.

The DNA of the CDR3 is TGTGCCAGCAGCTTGGCGACACGGACAGATCCCCTCCACTTT. Translation gives CASSLATRTDPLHF. The gene calls are TRBV5-6 and TRBJ1-6, with D maybe TRBD1 (6 bases). This CDR3 spans 14 amino acids. Germline CDR1 SGHDT, CDR2 YYEEEE. Trimming removed 0 bases at V and 13 bases at J, with 14 bases between.

The V and J genes are TRBV5-1 and TRBJ1-4; the match to TRBD1 covers 7 bases. The CDR3 is 17 residues long. Per the germline V gene, CDR1 is SGHRS and CDR2 is YFSETQ. V shed 0 bases and J 1 base; nucleotides not matched to a gene: 6. CDR3 in amino acids: CASSLVPGGQTNEKLFF. The CDR3 nucleotides read TGCGCCAGCAGCTTGGTTCCAGGGGGGCAAACTAATGAAAAACTGTTTTTT.

The chain recombines TRBV10-3 with TRBJ2-7; TRBD2 is a possible D gene (6 bases). The V gene lost 2 bases and the J gene lost 5 bases, with 16 bases spanning the gap. This CDR3 contains 15 residues. In germline, CDR1 is ENHRY, CDR2 SYGVKD. As DNA, the CDR3 is TGTGCCATCAGTGAGCCGTCGGGGGTTGGTGACGAGCAGTACTTC. This gives the protein CAISEPSGVGDEQYF.

The chain combines TRBV30 with TRBJ1-5; D uncertain. The CDR3 loop spans 14 amino acids. Germline CDR1 and CDR2: GTSNPN and SVGIG (reference sequence). V was clipped by 0 bases and J by 5 bases, with 11 bases between them. This chain's CDR3 is CAWSVGSKDQPQHF. The CDR3 nucleotides read TGTGCCTGGAGTGTGGGCAGCAAGGATCAGCCCCAGCATTTT.

This clone has only one observation. V gene TRBV9 combines with J gene TRBJ1-2; 8 positions match TRBD1. Germline CDR1 SGDLS, CDR2 YYNGEE. The V and J ends lost 4 bases and 3 bases, in that order; junction bases with no gene match: 5. The CDR3 runs 14 residues. This chain's CDR3 is CASSLDRVDYGYTF. The DNA of the CDR3 is TGTGCCAGCAGCTTGGACAGGGTCGACTATGGCTACACCTTC.

The CDR3 bases are TGTGCCAGCAGGGGACAGGGACACTCCTACGAGCAGTACTTC. This encodes CASRGQGHSYEQYF. The chain recombines TRBV6-5 with TRBJ2-7; 9 positions agree with TRBD1. Trimming took 6 bases from V and 0 from J; bases not matched to a gene: 3. Germline CDR1 reads MNHEY; CDR2 reads SVGAGI. This CDR3 has 14 amino acids.

This chain joins TRBV2 and TRBJ2-7, with 13 bases identical to TRBD2. The junction had 6 bases not matched to a gene; V was cut back by 5 bases and J by 5 bases. Germline CDR1 and CDR2: SNHLY and FYNNEI. This CDR3 has 15 residues. The CDR3 region has the DNA TGTGCCAGCAGTTCACTAGCGGGGGGGGTCCACGAGCAGTACTTC. Translated: CASSSLAGGVHEQYF.

The chain is built from TRBV28 and TRBJ1-2; tentative D call: TRBD1 (6 bases). The CDR3 runs to 15 residues. Germline lookup yields CDR1 MDHEN and CDR2 SYDVKM. V gave up 6 bases and J gave up 8 bases, with 22 bases separating them. CDR3 loop: CASSLTIQGTEGYTF. The CDR3 DNA reads as TGTGCCAGCAGCCTAACTATACAGGGCACTGAAGGCTACACCTTC.

The chain uses TRBV5-1 and TRBJ2-7; D is possibly TRBD1 (6 bases). The germline CDR1 and CDR2 sequences are SGHRS and YFSETQ. V lost 0 bases to trimming and J lost 1 base, with 11 bases between them. This CDR3 comprises 15 residues. The CDR3 nucleotides read TGCGCCAGCAGCTTGGCGGACAGTCCATCCTACGAGCAGTACTTC. Its protein product is CASSLADSPSYEQYF.